One T cell receptor beta chain is described in this entry. The data originate from a study of blood T cell repertoires in COVID-19. In the study overall: Specimens from acute and convalescent COVID-19 originated in the United States, Italy and Spain. The cDNA or gDNA used as material had been derived from T cells, B-cell-depleted T cells, or PBMCs.

V was clipped by 7 bases and J by 5 bases, with 14 bases between them. This CDR3 has 13 residues. Original data processing: Amplifying reference gene primers gave estimates of nucleated cell counts. Libraries were prepared by immunoSEQ multiplex PCR; TCRdb keeps only in-frame clonotypes and omits some of them. The V and J calls and clone size were taken over from that table, and D and trimming were inferred from the DNA. This sample has hundreds of thousands of clones, with more than 85% found just once. Sequencing was performed on peripheral blood. The V and J genes are TRBV12-3 or TRBV12-4 and TRBJ1-1; weak D call: TRBD1 (5 bases). This receptor was obtained from a human donor in a cohort sampled during active COVID-19. DNA for the CDR3: TGTGCCAGCACCCAACGTGGGGGGACTGAAGCTTTCTTT. It yields the protein CASTQRGGTEAFF.